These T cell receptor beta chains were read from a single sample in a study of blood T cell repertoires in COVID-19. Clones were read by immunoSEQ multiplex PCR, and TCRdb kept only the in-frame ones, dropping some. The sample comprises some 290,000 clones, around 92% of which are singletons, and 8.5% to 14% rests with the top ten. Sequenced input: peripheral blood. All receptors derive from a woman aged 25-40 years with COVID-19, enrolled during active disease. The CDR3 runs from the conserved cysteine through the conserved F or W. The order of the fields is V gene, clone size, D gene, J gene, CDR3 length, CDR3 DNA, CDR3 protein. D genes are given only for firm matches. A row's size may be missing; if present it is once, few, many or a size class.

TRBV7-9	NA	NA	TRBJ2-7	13	TGTGCCAGCAGCTTCCGTTCCGCCTACGAGCAGTACTTC	CASSFRSAYEQYF
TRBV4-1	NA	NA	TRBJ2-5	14	TGCGCCAGCAGCCAACGTCACGGTGCGGAGACCCAGTACTTC	CASSQRHGAETQYF
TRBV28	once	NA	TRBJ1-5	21	TGTGCCAGCAGTCCCATTAGACAGCCGGGACTTTTTTTGAGTCAGGATCAGCCCCAGCATTTT	CASSPIRQPGLFLSQDQPQHF
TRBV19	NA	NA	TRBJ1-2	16	TGTGCCAGGGGAGATAGGGGGGGGAGACTTAACTATGGCTACACCTTC	CARGDRGGRLNYGYTF
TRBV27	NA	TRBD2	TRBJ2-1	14	TGTGCCAGCAGTTGGACTAGCGGTTACAATGAGCAGTTCTTC	CASSWTSGYNEQFF
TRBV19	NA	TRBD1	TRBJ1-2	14	TGTGCCAGTAATTCCGGGACAGGCTTAGATGGCTACACCTTC	CASNSGTGLDGYTF
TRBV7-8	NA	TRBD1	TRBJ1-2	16	TGTGCCAGCAGCTTAGCTATGGGGACAGGGCTCTATGGCTACACCTTC	CASSLAMGTGLYGYTF
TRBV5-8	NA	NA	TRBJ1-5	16	TGTGCCAGCAGCCCCCGACACTCGTATAGCAATCAGCCCCAGCATTTT	CASSPRHSYSNQPQHF
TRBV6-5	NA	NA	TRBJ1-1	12	TGTGCCAGCAACGGGTTACGCGCTGAAGCTTTCTTT	CASNGLRAEAFF
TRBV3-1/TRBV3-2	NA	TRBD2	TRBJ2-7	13	TGTGCCAGCAGCCCGGGGGGGGTCTACGAGCAGTACTTC	CASSPGGVYEQYF
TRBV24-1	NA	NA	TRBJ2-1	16	TGTGCCACCAGTGGGGGACCGGGACACAACTACAATGAGCAGTTCTTC	CATSGGPGHNYNEQFF
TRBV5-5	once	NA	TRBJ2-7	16	TGTGCCAGCAGCTTGGGAAGGCAGGGACAAGGATACGAGCAGTACTTC	CASSLGRQGQGYEQYF
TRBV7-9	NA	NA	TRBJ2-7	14	TGTGCCAGCAGCGCGGGGACAGCGCCGGGGCCGCGGTACTTC	CASSAGTAPGPRYF
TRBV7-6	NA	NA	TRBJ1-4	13	TGTGCCAGCAGCTTATATTCGGGTGAAAAACTGTTTTTT	CASSLYSGEKLFF
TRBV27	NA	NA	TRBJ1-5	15	TGTGCCAGCAGTTTACTACCACCCTACAATCAGCCCCAGCATTTT	CASSLLPPYNQPQHF
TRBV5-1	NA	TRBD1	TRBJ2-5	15	TGCGCCAGCAGCTTGGTCCAGGGGGCAGGGGAGACCCAGTACTTC	CASSLVQGAGETQYF
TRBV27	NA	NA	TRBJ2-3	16	TGTGCCAGCAGTCCCTACCACTCCACTACCACAGATACGCAGTATTTT	CASSPYHSTTTDTQYF
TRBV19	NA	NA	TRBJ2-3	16	TGTGCCAGTAGTATAGTCAGGACTCGGGTCGCAGATACGCAGTATTTT	CASSIVRTRVADTQYF
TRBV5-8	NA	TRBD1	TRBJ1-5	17	TGTGCCAGCAGCTCCGGGACAGCTCTCTCGAGCAATCAGCCCCAGCATTTT	CASSSGTALSSNQPQHF
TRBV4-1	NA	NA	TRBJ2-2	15	TGCGCCAGCAGCCAAGAGACACAGAACACCGGGGAGCTGTTTTTT	CASSQETQNTGELFF
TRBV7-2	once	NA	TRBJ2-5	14	TGTGCCAGCAGCTTCGATCGGGGGCAAGAGACCCAGTACTTC	CASSFDRGQETQYF
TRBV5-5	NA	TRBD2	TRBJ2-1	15	TGTGCCAGCAGCTTATTAGCGGGGGGTTACAATGAGCAGTTCTTC	CASSLLAGGYNEQFF
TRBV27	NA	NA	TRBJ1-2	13	TGTGCCAGCAGTTTAGGAGGCGTTTATGGCTACACCTTC	CASSLGGVYGYTF
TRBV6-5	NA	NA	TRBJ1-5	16	TGTGCCAGCAGTTACTCGAAGTCAGGGATCAATCAGCCCCAGCATTTT	CASSYSKSGINQPQHF
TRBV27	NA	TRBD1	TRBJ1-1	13	TGTGCCAGCAGTTGGTCAGGGGGCACTGAAGCTTTCTTT	CASSWSGGTEAFF
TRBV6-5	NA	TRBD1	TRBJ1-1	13	TGTGCCAGCAGACCGACAGGGTTCACTGAAGCTTTCTTT	CASRPTGFTEAFF
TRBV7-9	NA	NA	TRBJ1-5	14	TGTGCCAGCAGCTTAAATGGAGTCAATCAGCCCCAGCATTTT	CASSLNGVNQPQHF
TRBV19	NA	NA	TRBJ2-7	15	TGTGCCAGTAGTATAGGTTCGGGACACCCCTACGAGCAGTACTTC	CASSIGSGHPYEQYF
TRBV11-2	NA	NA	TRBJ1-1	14	TGTGCCAGCAGCTATACTCCCGGGGTAACTGAAGCTTTCTTT	CASSYTPGVTEAFF
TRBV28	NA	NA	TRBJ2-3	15	TGTGCCAGCAGAGCTGGGGACACAGACACAGATACGCAGTATTTT	CASRAGDTDTDTQYF
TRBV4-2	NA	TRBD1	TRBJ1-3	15	TGTGCCAGCAGCCAGGCAGGGGGTCTTGGAAACACCATATATTTT	CASSQAGGLGNTIYF
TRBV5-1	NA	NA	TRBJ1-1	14	TGCGCCAGCAGCTTGGATGGCCGGGACACTGAAGCTTTCTTT	CASSLDGRDTEAFF
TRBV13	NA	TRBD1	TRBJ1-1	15	TGTGCCAGCAGCGCTACGGGACAGGGGAACACTGAAGCTTTCTTT	CASSATGQGNTEAFF
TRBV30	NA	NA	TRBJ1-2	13	TGTGCCTGGACGCGGGGATTATACTATGGCTACACCTTC	CAWTRGLYYGYTF
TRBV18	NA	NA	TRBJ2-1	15	TGTGCCAGCTCACCTATAGGGGGAACCTACAATGAGCAGTTCTTC	CASSPIGGTYNEQFF
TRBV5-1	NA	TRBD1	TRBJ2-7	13	TGCGCCAGCAGCATCGCGACAGGGACCGAGCAGTACTTC	CASSIATGTEQYF
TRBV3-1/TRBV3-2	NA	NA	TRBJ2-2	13	TGTGCCAGCAGCCAGGGGGGAACCGGGGAGCTGTTTTTT	CASSQGGTGELFF
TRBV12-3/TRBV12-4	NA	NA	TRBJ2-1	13	TGTGCCAGTTTGTCGGGCTCCTACAATGAGCAGTTCTTC	CASLSGSYNEQFF
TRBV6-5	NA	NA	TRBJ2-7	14	TGTGCCAGCAGTTACGGTGGGGGGAGCTACGAGCAGTACTTC	CASSYGGGSYEQYF
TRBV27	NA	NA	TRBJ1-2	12	TGTGCCAGCAGTCTTTCAGGGTATGGCTACACCTTC	CASSLSGYGYTF
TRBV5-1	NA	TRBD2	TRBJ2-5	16	TGCGCCAGCAGCTTCGGCGGGGGGGCCACTGCGGAGACCCAGTACTTC	CASSFGGGATAETQYF
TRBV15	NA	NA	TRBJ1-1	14	TGTGCCACCAGCTTTCAGGGTTGGGGCACTGAAGCTTTCTTT	CATSFQGWGTEAFF
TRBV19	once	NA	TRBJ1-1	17	TGTGCCAGTAGTGCCAGCCTTCTACAGGGTGGGAACACTGAAGCTTTCTTT	CASSASLLQGGNTEAFF
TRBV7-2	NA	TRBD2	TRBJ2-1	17	TGTGCCAGCAGCTTACAGGGCCTAAGCGGGGGGCGGAATGAGCAGTTCTTC	CASSLQGLSGGRNEQFF
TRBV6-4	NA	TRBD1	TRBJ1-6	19	TGTGCCAGCAGTGACTCGGGGACAGGGTCGAGCTCCTATAATTCACCCCTCCACTTT	CASSDSGTGSSSYNSPLHF
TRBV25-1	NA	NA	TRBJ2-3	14	TGTGCCAGCAGTTTGAGTGCTAGCACAGATACGCAGTATTTT	CASSLSASTDTQYF